This T cell receptor beta chain was observed in a study of blood T cell repertoires in COVID-19. Study details: From the United States, Italy and Spain came samples of acute and convalescent COVID-19. The cDNA or gDNA used as material had been derived from T cells, B-cell-depleted T cells, or PBMCs.

As handled by the study authors: Nucleated cell number was recorded as an estimate derived from reference gene primer amplification. Clones were sequenced by immunoSEQ multiplex PCR, and TCRdb holds only the in-frame ones, with some missing. V and J calls and clone size are those listed in that table; D and trimming were worked out from the DNA. The repertoire holds 350,000 or so clones, with 65% to 90% as singletons. CDR1 and CDR2 (germline): MNHEY, SMNVEV (reference sequence). The CDR3 consists of 15 residues. The V and J ends lost 5 bases and 4 bases, in that order; junction bases with no gene match: 6.

The sequenced material came from PBMCs or T cells enriched from blood (not recorded which). This sequence joins TRBV27 and TRBJ2-5; TRBD1 matches at 11 bases. The TCR originated in a woman between 35 and 50 years old with acute COVID-19. CDR3 in DNA: TGTGCCAGCAGTGGTGGGACAGGGGGTAGAGAGACCCAGTACTTC. Translated: CASSGGTGGRETQYF.